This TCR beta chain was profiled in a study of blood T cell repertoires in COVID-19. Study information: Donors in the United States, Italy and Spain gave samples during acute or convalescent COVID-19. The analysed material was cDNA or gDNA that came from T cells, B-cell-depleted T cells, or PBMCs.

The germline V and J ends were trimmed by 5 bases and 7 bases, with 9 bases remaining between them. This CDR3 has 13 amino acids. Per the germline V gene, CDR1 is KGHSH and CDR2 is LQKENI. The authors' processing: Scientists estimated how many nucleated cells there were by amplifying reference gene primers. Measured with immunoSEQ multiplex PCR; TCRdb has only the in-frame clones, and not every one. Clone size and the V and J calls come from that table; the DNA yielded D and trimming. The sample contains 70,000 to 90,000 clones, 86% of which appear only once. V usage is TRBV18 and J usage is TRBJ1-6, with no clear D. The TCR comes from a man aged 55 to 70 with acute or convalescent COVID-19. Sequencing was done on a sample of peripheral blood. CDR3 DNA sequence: TGTGCCAGCTCAGCAAACTTGAATTCACCCCTCCACTTT. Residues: CASSANLNSPLHF.